These 12 T cell receptor beta chains share one sample of origin, sequenced in a study of CD8+ T cells in alopecia areata. Reverse transcribed after extraction, RNA yielded cDNA as the sequencing template. Assay: immunoSEQ multiplex PCR; the TCRdb copy retains only in-frame clones and omits some. The sample shows over 15,000 clones, about 59% of them seen only once. In alopecia areata patients, both lesional scalp punch biopsies and peripheral blood were collected. The sequences come from skin, collected at week 0. These receptor sequences come from a human donor with alopecia areata.

The chain joins TRBV6-6 to TRBJ1-1; no definite D call. V lost 4 bases and J lost 5, with 8 bases in between. Per germline, CDR1 MNHNY and CDR2 SVGAGI (reference sequence). CDR3 size: 12 residues. The CDR3 nucleotides are TGTGCCAGCAGTTCAAGGGAAACTGAAGCTTTCTTT. Amino acids: CASSSRETEAFF.

This clone was counted a few times. The chain links TRBV11-2 to TRBJ1-5, with D possibly being TRBD1 (6 bases). Germline CDR1 SGHAT, CDR2 FQNNGV. Trimming stripped 5 bases from V and 1 base from J, with 18 bases between. This CDR3 has 17 amino acids. DNA for the CDR3: TGTGCCAGCAGCCAAGTGCTAGGCCAGGGGAGCAATCAGCCCCAGCATTTT. The encoded protein is CASSQVLGQGSNQPQHF.

V and J are TRBV28 and TRBJ1-5; D is ambiguous. V shed 3 bases and J shed 0 bases, with 9 bases lying between them. CDR1 is MDHEN, CDR2 SYDVKM, per germline. This CDR3 has 15 amino acids. The CDR3: CASSFPGYSNQPQHF. The CDR3 DNA reads as TGTGCCAGCAGTTTTCCCGGATATAGCAATCAGCCCCAGCATTTT.

The genes are TRBV20-1 and TRBJ2-3; D is uncertain. CDR3 length: 11 amino acids. V was clipped by 6 bases and J by 6 bases, with 10 bases between them. Germline CDR1 is DFQATT and CDR2 is SNEGSKA (reference sequence). The CDR3 DNA reads as TGCAGTGCCAGAATAGGGGATACGCAGTATTTT. Translating gives CSARIGDTQYF.

The CDR3 is CASSQGVGVDEQYF. The CDR3 DNA sequence: TGCGCCAGCAGCCAAGGGGTCGGCGTGGACGAGCAGTACTTC. The V call is TRBV4-1, the J call TRBJ2-5; D gene ambiguous. The end of the DNA aligns better with TRBJ2-7, so the J call may be wrong. The CDR3 is 14 residues long. Looked up from germline, CDR1 is MGHRA and CDR2 is YSYEKL.

V and J are TRBV4-3 and TRBJ2-1; TRBD2 matches at 13 bases. The V and J ends lost 4 bases and 7 bases, in that order; junction bases with no gene match: 4. The CDR3 length is 15 residues. Germline V gene data show CDR1 as LGHNA and CDR2 as YSLEER. The CDR3 is CASSPGLAGKNEQFF. CDR3 sequence (DNA): TGCGCCAGCAGCCCGGGACTAGCGGGGAAGAATGAGCAGTTCTTC.

The CDR3 DNA is TGCGCCAGCAGCACCACAGGGTCGGGAAACACCATATATTTT. Its protein is CASSTTGSGNTIYF. The chain links TRBV5-1 to TRBJ1-3; D is possibly TRBD1 (6 bases). The CDR3 has 14 amino acids. Looked up from germline, CDR1 is SGHRS and CDR2 is YFSETQ. Trimming shortened V by 4 bases and J by 4 bases, and 12 bases separated the two germline ends.

A single count supports this clone. V gene TRBV7-3 combines with J gene TRBJ2-5, with D perhaps being TRBD1 or TRBD2 (6 bases each). V dropped 1 base and J dropped 5 bases, with 14 bases sitting between them. CDR3 length equals 15 residues. Germline assignment: CDR1 SGHTA and CDR2 FQGTGA. The CDR3 is CASSLMGGLRETQYF. CDR3 nucleotide sequence: TGTGCCAGCAGCTTAATGGGGGGCCTAAGGGAGACCCAGTACTTC. The complete variable domain, with remaining parts taken from reference TRBV7-3 and TRBJ2-5, reads GAGVSQTPSNKVTEKGKYVELRCDPISGHTALYWYRQSLGQGPEFLIYFQGTGAADDSGLPNDRFFAVRPEGSVSTLKIQRTERGDSAVYLCASSLMGGLRETQYFGPGTRLLVL.

The rearrangement joins TRBV27 to TRBJ1-4; D is perhaps TRBD1 (5 bases). The CDR3 runs 15 residues. Looked up from germline, CDR1 is MNHEY and CDR2 is SMNVEV (reference sequence). Between the trimmed V and J ends, which lost 5 bases and 8 bases, there was a span of 18 bases. CDR3 region: CASSPGTQRREKLFF. In DNA, the CDR3 is TGTGCCAGCAGTCCAGGGACTCAAAGGCGGGAAAAACTGTTTTTT.

This clone appeared a single time. This chain uses TRBV11-3 with TRBJ1-1; perhaps TRBD1 as D (5 bases). V lost 5 bases to trimming and J lost 0 bases, with 16 bases between them. The length of the CDR3 is 16 residues. The germline CDR1 and CDR2 sequences are SGHNT and YENEEA. Written as DNA, the CDR3 is TGTGCCAGCAGCCCTGGGAGGGGACGGATGAACACTGAAGCTTTCTTT. This encodes CASSPGRGRMNTEAFF.

This rearrangement joins TRBV4-1 to TRBJ2-3; D unclear. The germline V gene encodes CDR1 MGHRA and CDR2 YSYEKL. This CDR3 has 19 residues. The V end was cut by 0 bases, the J end by 1 base, with 20 bases between. CDR3 sequence: CASSQDGTARFFRTDTQYF. The DNA for the CDR3 is TGCGCCAGCAGCCAAGATGGTACGGCTAGATTCTTTCGCACAGATACGCAGTATTTT.

This chain uses TRBV4-2 with TRBJ2-7; the D call may be TRBD1 or TRBD2 (5 bases each). The CDR3 is 17 residues long. Germline V gene sequence: CDR1 LGHNA, CDR2 YNFKEQ. V lost 2 bases to trimming and J lost 3 bases, with 20 bases between them. The CDR3 DNA is TGTGCCAGCAGCCAAAGCCGAGCGGCTGGGGGATACTACGAGCAGTACTTC. Translation gives CASSQSRAAGGYYEQYF.